Below, 31 T cell receptor beta chains from the same sample are listed, as sequenced in a study of early T cells in non-severe SARS-CoV-2 infection. A single record per CDR3 protein comes from TCRdb applying MiXCR to the 5' RACE reads. The sample carries fewer than 35,000 distinct CDR3 sequences, 4.5% to 6.5% recorded once. The sequencing sample was made of whole blood. Receptor source: an adult who was a healthcare worker with PCR-confirmed SARS-CoV-2 infection or an uninfected control (not recorded which).

The table lists this clonotype with a few counts. V is TRBV7-9 and J is TRBJ2-7, with 12 bases matching TRBD1. V shed 5 bases and J 2 bases; nucleotides not matched to a gene: 7. The CDR3 contains 16 residues. Germline V gene lookup returns CDR1 SEHNR and CDR2 FQNEAQ (reference sequence). The CDR3 region is CASSDPGQGAPYEQYF. In DNA, the CDR3 is TGTGCCAGCAGCGATCCGGGACAGGGGGCCCCCTACGAGCAGTACTTC.

Ten or more counts support this clonotype. Relative to the germline gene, one junction end is altered; a read error may explain this. The gene calls are TRBV25-1 and TRBJ2-5; D gene ambiguous. This CDR3 has 12 residues. Germline-derived CDR1 and CDR2 are MGHDK and SYGVNS. The CDR3: CASSEYVGAFNF. For the CDR3, the DNA is TGTGCCAGCAGTGAATATGTTGGTGCCTTTAATTTC. Full variable domain (missing parts from reference TRBV25-1 and TRBJ2-5): EADIYQTPRYLVIGTGKKITLECSQTMGHDKMYWYQQDPGMELHLIHYSYGVNSTEKGDLSSESTVSRIRTEHFPLTLESARPSHTSQYLCASSEYVGAFNFGPGTRLLVL.

This clonotype showed up just a few times. The rearrangement uses TRBV6-2 or TRBV6-3 and TRBJ2-1; no definite D call. Germline V gene data show CDR1 as MNHEY and CDR2 as SVGEGT. Trimming stripped 0 bases from V and 2 bases from J, with 5 bases between. CDR3 length: 14 residues. CDR3 region: CASSYSTPYNEQFF. CDR3 in DNA: TGTGCCAGCAGTTACTCCACTCCCTACAATGAGCAGTTCTTC.

This clonotype was counted at least ten times. The chain couples TRBV7-2 to TRBJ2-3, with 14 bases lining up with TRBD2. CDR3 size: 18 residues. Germline V lookup: CDR1 SGHTA, CDR2 FQGNSA. Germline trimming cut 1 base from V and 3 bases from J; bases unmatched to any gene: 6. The CDR3 region is CASSLGLAGGPGTDTQYF. Written as DNA, the CDR3 is TGTGCCAGCAGCTTAGGACTAGCGGGAGGGCCGGGTACAGATACGCAGTATTTT.

About this clonotype itself: The germline gene is not matched at one end of the junction; a read error may be the cause. The chain employs TRBV4-2 and TRBJ1-5, with 7 bases that match TRBD1. The CDR3 spans 16 residues. CDR1 and CDR2 (germline): LGHNA, YNFKEQ. In DNA, the CDR3 is TGTGCTAGCAGCCAAGAGGGACAGAATAGCAATCAGCCCCAGCATTTT. This codes for CASSQEGQNSNQPQHF.

In this sample, this clonotype turned up many times. The chain couples TRBV7-7 to TRBJ2-1, with D hard to call. Germline V lookup: CDR1 SSHAT, CDR2 FNYEAQ (reference sequence). V was trimmed by 3 bases and J by 7 bases, leaving 10 bases between them. This CDR3 has 13 amino acids. The CDR3 is CASSFRLWNEQFF. The CDR3 region has the DNA TGTGCCAGCAGCTTCCGCCTTTGGAATGAGCAGTTCTTC.

This clonotype was observed many times. The chain joins TRBV29-1 to TRBJ2-6; 11 nucleotides agree with TRBD2. J gave up 0 bases and V 5 bases, and 6 bases lay outside the gene matches. The CDR3 has 17 amino acids. The germline gives CDR1 SQVTM, CDR2 ANQGSEA. CDR3 nucleotides: TGCAGCGTTAAGGTTAGCGGGAGGGCCTCTGGGGCCAACGTCCTGACTTTC. Encoded protein: CSVKVSGRASGANVLTF.

This clonotype showed up many times. The chain is built from TRBV28 and TRBJ2-3, with D possibly TRBD2 on 5 matching bases. The length of the CDR3 is 12 residues. V was cut by 8 bases and J by 4 bases, with 10 bases left in between. The germline V gene has CDR1 MDHEN and CDR2 SYDVKM. CDR3 in DNA: TGTGCCAGCGCGGGTTCCCCAGATACGCAGTATTTT. It specifies CASAGSPDTQYF.

The chain employs TRBV3-1 and TRBJ1-6; D remains ambiguous. CDR1 is LGHDT and CDR2 is YNNKEL in the germline V gene (reference sequence). Trimming removed 3 bases from V and 9 bases from J, with 15 bases in between. This CDR3 region has 15 residues. The CDR3 nucleotides read TGTGCCAGCAGCCAGGAGGACCCGGGTTTTTCACCCCTCCACTTT. Amino acid sequence: CASSQEDPGFSPLHF. Complete variable domain (other parts from reference TRBV3-1 and TRBJ1-6): DTAVSQTPKYLVTQMGNDKSIKCEQNLGHDTMYWYKQDSKKFLKIMFSYNNKELIINETVPNRFSPKSPDKAHLNLHINSLELGDSAVYFCASSQEDPGFSPLHFGNGTRLTVT.

This chain joins TRBV27 and TRBJ1-1, with 9 bases that match TRBD1. V was clipped by 5 bases and J by 4 bases; unmatched bases: 11. The germline V gene encodes CDR1 MNHEY and CDR2 SMNVEV (reference sequence). The CDR3 spans 16 residues. The CDR3 spells CASSKGQGTYGTEAFF. DNA for the CDR3: TGTGCCAGCAGTAAGGGACAGGGAACGTATGGCACTGAAGCTTTCTTT.

This clonotype has at least ten counts. The chain links TRBV12-3 or TRBV12-4 to TRBJ2-2, with TRBD1 matching over 7 bases. The CDR3 runs 14 residues. Unmatched junction bases numbered 10, after V lost 7 bases and J lost 8 bases. CDR3 in amino acids: CASKWSTGHGELFF. The CDR3 DNA reads TGTGCCAGCAAGTGGTCGACAGGGCATGGGGAGCTGTTTTTT.

The chain is built from TRBV7-3 and TRBJ2-5; the D gene is possibly TRBD2 (6 bases). CDR1 and CDR2 (germline): SGHTA, FQGTGA. The germline V and J ends were trimmed by 5 bases and 5 bases, with 15 bases remaining between them. The CDR3 length is 14 residues. The CDR3 is CASSPSGTRETQYF. The CDR3 nucleotides are TGTGCCAGCAGCCCAAGTGGGACTCGGGAGACCCAGTACTTC.

There are many counts of this clonotype. V gene TRBV5-1 combines with J gene TRBJ1-1; no reliable D call. This CDR3 has 16 residues. Germline V gene lookup returns CDR1 SGHRS and CDR2 YFSETQ. V shed 0 bases and J shed 4 bases, with 16 bases lying between them. The CDR3 nucleotides are TGCGCCAGCAGCTTGGCGGGCACTAGGGAGATCACTGAAGCTTTCTTT. Its translation is CASSLAGTREITEAFF.

This clonotype was recorded at least ten times. CDR3 sequence (DNA): TGTGCCAGCAGCCAAGTTGGGGGCAGCGAAGCTTTCTTT. Its protein product is CASSQVGGSEAFF. The genes are TRBV3-1 and TRBJ1-1, with D tentatively TRBD1 (6 bases). Trimming left V 1 base short and J 8 bases short, with 11 bases between. This CDR3 is 13 amino acids long. Germline values: CDR1 LGHDT, CDR2 YNNKEL (reference sequence). The complete variable domain, with remaining parts taken from reference TRBV3-1 and TRBJ1-1, reads DTAVSQTPKYLVTQMGNDKSIKCEQNLGHDTMYWYKQDSKKFLKIMFSYNNKELIINETVPNRFSPKSPDKAHLNLHINSLELGDSAVYFCASSQVGGSEAFFGQGTRLTVV.

This clonotype was detected ten times or more. This chain uses TRBV29-1 with TRBJ1-4; a possible D gene is TRBD1 (5 bases). Germline CDR1 and CDR2: SQVTM and ANQGSEA. V was cut by 7 bases and J by 2 bases, with 8 bases left in between. The CDR3 extends over 12 amino acids. CDR3 sequence: CSARETNEKLFF. CDR3 coding DNA: TGCAGCGCCAGGGAGACTAATGAAAAACTGTTTTTT.

This clonotype was detected a few times. V usage is TRBV11-2 and J usage is TRBJ1-2; D remains unclear. CDR1 and CDR2 from the germline V gene are SGHAT and FQNNGV. The CDR3 extends over 12 amino acids. Trimming pared 6 bases from V and 5 bases from J, leaving 10 bases between. The DNA of the CDR3 is TGTGCCAGCAGGTCCACAGTTTATGGCTACACCTTC. Translating gives CASRSTVYGYTF.

Only a few counts were recorded for this clonotype. The chain employs TRBV6-6 and TRBJ1-6; tentative D call: TRBD1 (6 bases). This CDR3 contains 14 residues. V dropped 2 bases and J dropped 9 bases, with 11 bases sitting between them. CDR1 and CDR2 from the germline V gene are MNHNY and SVGAGI (reference sequence). In DNA form, the CDR3 reads TGTGCCAGCAGTTACCCAGAGGGGGGTTCACCCCTCCACTTT. Amino acids: CASSYPEGGSPLHF.

Ten or more counts support this clonotype. The V call is TRBV12-3 or TRBV12-4, the J call TRBJ2-5; 7 nucleotides line up with TRBD1. V was clipped by 3 bases and J by 10 bases; unmatched bases: 8. The CDR3 has 13 amino acids. CDR3 DNA sequence: TGTGCCAGCAGTTTTCGGACAGGTGGAGGCCAGTACTTC. Translated: CASSFRTGGGQYF.

This clonotype was counted at least ten times. This rearrangement joins TRBV29-1 to TRBJ2-7, with a tentative D call TRBD1 (6 bases). CDR1 and CDR2 from the germline V gene are SQVTM and ANQGSEA. The CDR3 runs to 13 residues. With 7 bases removed from V and 2 bases from J, the gap between germline ends came to 15 bases. The CDR3 nucleotides are TGCAGCGCCCGAAAGGACAGCACCTACGAGCAGTACTTC. Protein product: CSARKDSTYEQYF.

This clonotype showed up just a few times. The chain has TRBV6-2 or TRBV6-3 and TRBJ1-1; D gene uncertain. This CDR3 region has 14 residues. Germline CDR1 reads MNHEY; CDR2 reads SVGEGT. V was cut by 4 bases and J by 0 bases, with 9 bases left in between. CDR3 protein: CASSFGRMNTEAFF. CDR3 coding DNA: TGTGCCAGCAGTTTCGGAAGAATGAACACTGAAGCTTTCTTT.

In this sample, this clonotype turned up many times. The V call is TRBV30, the J call TRBJ1-2, with D possibly TRBD1 on 6 matching bases. CDR3 length equals 12 residues. The germline CDR1 and CDR2 sequences are GTSNPN and SVGIG (reference sequence). The germline V and J ends were trimmed by 3 bases and 10 bases, with 15 bases remaining between them. The CDR3 loop is CAWSTGNAAYTF. The CDR3 DNA sequence: TGTGCCTGGAGCACAGGGAACGCCGCCTACACCTTC.

This clonotype occurred many times. The gene calls are TRBV28 and TRBJ2-3; D might be TRBD2 (6 bases). V lost 5 bases to trimming and J lost 2 bases, with 11 bases between them. CDR1 is MDHEN and CDR2 is SYDVKM in the germline V gene. The CDR3 length is 14 residues. The CDR3 protein is CASSKAGPTDTQYF. The DNA of the CDR3 is TGTGCCAGCAGTAAAGCGGGCCCCACAGATACGCAGTATTTT.

This clonotype appeared many times. The V call is TRBV7-6, the J call TRBJ2-7; TRBD2 matches 8 bases. V was pared by 5 bases and J by 7 bases, with 10 bases of the junction left unmatched. The germline gives CDR1 SGHVS, CDR2 FNYEAQ. CDR3 length: 14 residues. The CDR3 DNA reads TGTGCCAGCAGCCCCGGGACTAGGGTCGGGGAGCAGTACTTC. Translating it yields CASSPGTRVGEQYF.

V usage is TRBV6-2 or TRBV6-3 and J usage is TRBJ2-1; 7 nucleotides match TRBD1. CDR3 length: 12 residues. The germline CDR1 and CDR2 sequences are MNHEY and SVGEGT. The V segment lost 8 bases and the J segment 7 bases; nucleotides outside the gene matches: 5. CDR3 protein: CASAKTGNEQFF. CDR3 nucleotide sequence: TGTGCCAGCGCCAAGACAGGGAATGAGCAGTTCTTC.

This clonotype was seen repeatedly, ten times or more. The chain links TRBV10-3 to TRBJ1-2; the D is unclear. CDR3 length: 13 residues. V gave up 8 bases and J gave up 3 bases, with 13 bases separating them. The germline gives CDR1 ENHRY, CDR2 SYGVKD. The CDR3 loop is CAIWAQTDYGYTF. CDR3 DNA: TGTGCCATCTGGGCCCAGACGGACTATGGCTACACCTTC.

In this sample, this clonotype turned up many times. The V call is TRBV11-2, the J call TRBJ1-2; 9 bases align to TRBD1. CDR1 and CDR2 from the germline V gene are SGHAT and FQNNGV. J lost 6 bases, V lost 4 bases, and 3 bases had no gene match. The CDR3 runs to 13 residues. The CDR3 sequence: CASSSDRGDGYTF. The CDR3 DNA is TGTGCCAGCAGCTCAGACAGGGGGGATGGCTACACCTTC.

J is TRBJ2-5 and V is TRBV28; D is unclear. Germline CDR1 is MDHEN and CDR2 is SYDVKM. V lost 11 bases and J lost 4, with 17 bases in between. This CDR3 comprises 13 residues. CDR3 coding DNA: TGTGCCTACTCTGGGTCCAGTGTAGAGACCCAGTACTTC. It codes for CAYSGSSVETQYF.

V and J are TRBV7-8 and TRBJ2-1; D is possibly TRBD2 (5 bases). V was cut by 3 bases and J by 0 bases, with 15 bases left in between. Germline loops: CDR1 SGHVS, CDR2 FQNEAQ. This CDR3 has 17 amino acids. CDR3 residues: CASSFLTTRPSYNEQFF. The CDR3 bases are TGTGCCAGCAGCTTTTTGACAACTAGACCCTCCTACAATGAGCAGTTCTTC. The entire variable domain, with the rest obtained from reference TRBV7-8 and TRBJ2-1, is as follows: GAGVSQSPRYKVAKRGQDVALRCDPISGHVSLFWYQQALGQGPEFLTYFQNEAQLDKSGLPSDRFFAERPEGSVSTLKIQRTQQEDSAVYLCASSFLTTRPSYNEQFFGPGTRLTVL.

This clonotype was seen only a few times. The rearrangement uses TRBV3-1 and TRBJ1-1; D is undetermined. CDR1 LGHDT and CDR2 YNNKEL come from the germline V gene (reference sequence). Trimming removed 0 bases at V and 1 base at J, with 9 bases between. CDR3 length: 15 amino acids. The CDR3 DNA follows: TGTGCCAGCAGCCAAGAGGGTCCGGGGAACACTGAAGCTTTCTTT. This sequence encodes CASSQEGPGNTEAFF.

This clonotype appeared many times. The rearrangement joins TRBV5-1 to TRBJ2-1; no clear D. This CDR3 region has 15 residues. The germline V gene encodes CDR1 SGHRS and CDR2 YFSETQ. V was pared by 1 base and J by 6 bases, with 14 bases between. Here the CDR3 reads CASSLQTGLGNEQFF. The CDR3, as DNA: TGCGCCAGCAGCTTGCAAACCGGGCTGGGCAATGAGCAGTTCTTC.

This clonotype was found many times. The rearrangement joins TRBV25-1 to TRBJ2-6, with D tentatively TRBD2 (6 bases). The germline gives CDR1 MGHDK, CDR2 SYGVNS. The CDR3 spans 16 residues. The V end was cut by 2 bases, the J end by 3 bases, with 11 bases between. The CDR3 loop is CASSERGGVGANVLTF. In nucleotides, the CDR3 is TGTGCCAGCAGTGAAAGGGGAGGCGTTGGGGCCAACGTCCTGACTTTC.